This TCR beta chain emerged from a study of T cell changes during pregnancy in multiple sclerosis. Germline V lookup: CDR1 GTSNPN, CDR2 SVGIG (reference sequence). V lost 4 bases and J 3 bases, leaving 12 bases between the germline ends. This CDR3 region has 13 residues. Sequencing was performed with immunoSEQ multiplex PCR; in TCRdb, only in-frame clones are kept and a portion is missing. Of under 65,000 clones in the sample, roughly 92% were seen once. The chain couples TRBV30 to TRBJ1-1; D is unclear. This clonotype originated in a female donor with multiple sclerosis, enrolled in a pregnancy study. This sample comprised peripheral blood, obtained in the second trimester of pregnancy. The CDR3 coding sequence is TGTGCCTGGAACGGGAGACGCGACACTGAAGCTTTCTTT. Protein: CAWNGRRDTEAFF.